Sequencing of this T cell receptor (beta chain) was carried out in a study of patients and donors after allogeneic stem cell transplantation. TCRdb ran MiXCR on the RT-PCR reads and lists one entry per CDR3 protein. The sample consists of approximately 410,000 distinct CDR3 sequences, 15% to 20% of them appearing once. Germline values: CDR1 MNHNS, CDR2 SASEGT. The CDR3 is made up of 16 amino acids. With 6 bases clipped from V and 3 bases from J, the junction kept 11 bases outside the gene matches. This clonotype was recorded a few times. The J gene is TRBJ1-1, the V gene TRBV6-1; the match to TRBD1 covers 9 bases. This TCR was recovered from a human donor who was either an allogeneic HSCT recipient or a stem cell or donor lymphocyte infusion donor (not recorded which). It is not recorded whose cells these are; they may come from a transplant donor. The sample was blood, either unsorted or a sorted T cell fraction (not recorded which). In nucleotides, the CDR3 is TGTGCCAGCAGCAGCGGGACAGGGAGTTTGTACACTGAAGCTTTCTTT. It specifies CASSSGTGSLYTEAFF.